This T cell receptor (beta chain) originates from a study of cytomegalovirus exposure and HLA in healthy donors. 13 Jbeta primers and 60 Vbeta primers were used for the PCR. Clones were sequenced by immunoSEQ multiplex PCR, and TCRdb holds only the in-frame ones, with some missing. The table lists 120,000 or so clones. Study outcomes and limitations: Both high specificity and high sensitivity reportedly marked the classifier's diagnosis of cytomegalovirus status. In a later analysis, TCR beta V- and J-gene trimming showed a link to a missense DCLRE1C variant. TCR beta sequences reportedly predicted the HLA-A and HLA-B alleles of most subjects accurately.

V lost 5 bases and J 0 bases, leaving 5 bases between the germline ends. CDR3 length: 13 residues. The germline V gene has CDR1 SGHVS and CDR2 FQNEAQ. A remark on this clone: The antigen remains undetermined.

This clonotype originated in a man aged 18 to 35 in good health and CMV-seronegative. The rearrangement joins TRBV7-8 to TRBJ1-3; D is ambiguous. Material: PBMCs. CDR3 residues: CASSQRSGNTIYF. CDR3 nucleotide sequence: TGTGCCAGCAGCCAGCGCTCTGGAAACACCATATATTTT. The full variable domain, its missing parts supplied by reference TRBV7-8 and TRBJ1-3, is GAGVSQSPRYKVAKRGQDVALRCDPISGHVSLFWYQQALGQGPEFLTYFQNEAQLDKSGLPSDRFFAERPEGSVSTLKIQRTQQEDSAVYLCASSQRSGNTIYFGEGSWLTVV.